This T cell receptor (beta chain) was identified during a study of T cell clonality in common variable immunodeficiency. Study conclusions and caveats: In common variable immunodeficiency, TCR beta chains reportedly carried fewer deletions and N-nucleotide insertions. CVID subjects showed higher TCRbeta clonality than healthy controls. T cell subpopulation sequencing would be needed to explain CVID clonality.

The CVID group had fewer than 19 females and fewer than 35 males, mean age 40. This CDR3 has 16 amino acids. CDR1 and CDR2 from the germline V gene are LNHDA and SQIVND (reference sequence). Deletions cut 7 bases from V and 2 bases from J, with 18 bases between. Control and CVID samples contributed equal amounts of genomic DNA. Here immunoSEQ multiplex PCR was the method, and the copy in TCRdb shows in-frame clones only, minus some. This repertoire holds about 28,000 clones, and none appear only once. This clone was observed a handful of times. Its target is unknown. The read ends 3 residues before the CDR3 terminus; that terminus is restored from the germline J gene.

V gene TRBV19 combines with J gene TRBJ1-5, with D perhaps matching TRBD1 (6 bases). The receptor was derived from a human donor with common variable immunodeficiency. The sequencing input was peripheral blood mononuclear cells. The sequenced part of the CDR3 DNA is TGTGCCAGTAAATTTTTTGCGGGGGCAGGCAATCAGCCC. Translating gives CASKFFAGAGNQP. The full CDR3 protein reads CASKFFAGAGNQPQHF.